The present entry profiles one TCR beta chain with its context. Its specificity is unknown. The data belong to a study of T cell responses to AZD1222 COVID-19 vaccine. Sequenced by immunoSEQ multiplex PCR; TCRdb stores in-frame clones only, minus some. Among tens of thousands of clones listed, about nine tenths were seen once. Study findings and constraints: Baseline seropositives among AZD1222 recipients totaled only six or seven.

The length of the CDR3 is 14 residues. The V end lost 6 bases, the J end lost 7 bases, and 15 bases lay between the germline ends. The germline V gene has CDR1 LNHDA and CDR2 SQIVND (reference sequence). Sequenced material: peripheral blood, taken 28 days after the second AZD1222 dose. The V call is TRBV19, the J call TRBJ1-4, with D maybe TRBD1 (5 bases). This clonotype originated in an adult who received the AZD1222 COVID-19 vaccine. CDR3 amino acids: CASRLLGPTEKLFF. CDR3 sequence (DNA): TGTGCCAGTAGGTTGTTGGGGCCTACTGAAAAACTGTTTTTT.